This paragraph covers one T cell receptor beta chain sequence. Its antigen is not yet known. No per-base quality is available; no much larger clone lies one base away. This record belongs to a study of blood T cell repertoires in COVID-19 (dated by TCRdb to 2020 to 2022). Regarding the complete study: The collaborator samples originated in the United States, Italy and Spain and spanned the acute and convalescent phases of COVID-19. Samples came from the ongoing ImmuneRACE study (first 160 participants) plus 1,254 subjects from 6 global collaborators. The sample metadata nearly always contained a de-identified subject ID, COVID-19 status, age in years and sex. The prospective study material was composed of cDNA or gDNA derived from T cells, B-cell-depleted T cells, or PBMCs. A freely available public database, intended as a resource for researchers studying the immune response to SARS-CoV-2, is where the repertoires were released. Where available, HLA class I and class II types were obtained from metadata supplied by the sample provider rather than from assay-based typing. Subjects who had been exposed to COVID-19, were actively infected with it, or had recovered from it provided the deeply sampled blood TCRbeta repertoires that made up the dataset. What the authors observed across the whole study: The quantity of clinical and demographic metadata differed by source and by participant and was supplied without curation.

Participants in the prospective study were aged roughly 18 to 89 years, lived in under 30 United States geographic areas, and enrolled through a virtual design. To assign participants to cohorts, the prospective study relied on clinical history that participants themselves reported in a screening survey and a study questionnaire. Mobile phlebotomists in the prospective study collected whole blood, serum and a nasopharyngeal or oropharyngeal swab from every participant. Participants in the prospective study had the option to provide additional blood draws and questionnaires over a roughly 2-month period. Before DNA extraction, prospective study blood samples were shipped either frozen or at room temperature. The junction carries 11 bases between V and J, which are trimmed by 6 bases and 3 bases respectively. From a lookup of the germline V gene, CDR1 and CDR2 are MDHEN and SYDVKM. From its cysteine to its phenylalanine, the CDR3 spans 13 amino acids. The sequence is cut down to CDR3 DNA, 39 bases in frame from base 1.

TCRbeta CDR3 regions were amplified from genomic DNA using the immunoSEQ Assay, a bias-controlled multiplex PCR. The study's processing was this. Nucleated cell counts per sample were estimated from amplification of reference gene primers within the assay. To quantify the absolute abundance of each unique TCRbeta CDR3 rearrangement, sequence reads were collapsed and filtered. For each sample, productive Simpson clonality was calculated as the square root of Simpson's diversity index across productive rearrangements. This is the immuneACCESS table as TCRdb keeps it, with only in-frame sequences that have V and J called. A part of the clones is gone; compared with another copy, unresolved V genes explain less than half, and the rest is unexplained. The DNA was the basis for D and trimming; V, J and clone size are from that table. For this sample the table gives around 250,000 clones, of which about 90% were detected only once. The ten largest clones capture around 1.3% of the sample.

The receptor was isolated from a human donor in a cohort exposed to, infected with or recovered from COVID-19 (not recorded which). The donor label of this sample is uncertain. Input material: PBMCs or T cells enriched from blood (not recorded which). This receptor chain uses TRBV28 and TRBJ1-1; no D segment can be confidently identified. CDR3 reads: CASRGGYDTEAFF. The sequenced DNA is TGTGCCAGCAGAGGAGGGTACGACACTGAAGCTTTCTTT.